This T cell receptor (beta chain) was sequenced in a study of spatial heterogeneity in lung cancer (dated by TCRdb to about 2019). Study-level background: Beta-chain transcripts were consistently detected in greater numbers than alpha-chain transcripts, which likely reflected higher beta-chain transcript abundance. TCR repertoire features were related to nonsynonymous mutation counts determined by whole-exome sequencing of tumor tissue. TCR alpha and beta repertoires were quantitatively compared across multiple tumor regions, matched nontumor lung and blood in non-small cell lung cancer. Both alpha and beta chains were TCR-sequenced in samples taken at surgery, namely 220 tumor regions, around 64 matched nontumor lung samples and some 53 PBMC samples. In the raw uncorrected reads, each unique combination of TCR and UMI appeared more than ten times on average.

The time point label corresponds to: sample taken at primary tumor resection. Without any cell sorting, TCR sequencing was performed on whole RNA extracted either from tumor and nontumor lung tissue or from cryopreserved PBMC samples. The donors were some 70 patients from the lung TRACERx cohort who had early-stage, untreated non-small cell lung cancer. Patients were selected for TCR sequencing only if sufficient RNA was available from at least two tumor regions. Study-wide conclusions, independent of this receptor: Confirming at a functional level the hypothesis that regional TCRs recognize regional mutations was considered to require additional single-cell paired TCR alpha and beta sequencing. Ubiquitous expanded tumor TCRs were found in blood more often at tumor resection than at routine follow-up.

Regarding this clonotype: Its antigen is not yet known. The record has no base qualities; no much larger clone is one base away.

The method was 5' RACE. Data came from a NextSeq 500. In the TCR library protocol, a unique molecular identifier was attached to each TCR cDNA molecule so that PCR and sequencing errors could be corrected. In the source study's methods: TCR identification, UMI-based error correction and CDR3 extraction were performed with Decombinator tools. Expanded TCRs were defined as those above a frequency of 2 per 1,000, corresponding to the top 1% of the tumor frequency distribution. Renyi diversity was computed with the R vegan package after each repertoire had been subsampled 100 times to 5,000 TCRs. CDR3 similarity networks were constructed using string-kernel similarity of amino acid triplets, with links drawn between CDR3s whose pairwise similarity was above 0.82. TCRdb itself trimmed the public reads at Q25 with fastp, ran MiXCR and retained productive beta chains. When rows share a CDR3 protein, they turn into one entry using the most common DNA and genes. TCRdb assigned the V and J calls; the authors' analysis was not used. Counted in this sample were some 83,000 distinct CDR3 sequences; about 20% of them appeared once. Jointly, the top ten make up 6.2% of the sample.

The CDR3 has 16 amino acids, counting the end cysteine and phenylalanine. Kept here is only the CDR3 DNA, which spans 48 bases and is read in frame from base 1. The germline ends are 14 bases apart after V is trimmed by 5 bases and J by 0 bases. According to the germline V gene, CDR1 reads SGHNT and CDR2 reads YENEEA. This chain is built from TRBV11-3 and TRBJ2-1; TRBD1 is a possible D gene, resting on 7 matching bases. The source is a male donor with early-stage non-small cell lung cancer. The source material was PBMCs, sampled at surgery. The nucleotides read TGTGCCAGCAGCGAACGCGGGACAGACTCCTACAATGAGCAGTTCTTC. Its coded protein is CASSERGTDSYNEQFF.